A single sample is the source of the 14 T cell receptor beta chains below, sequenced in a study of cytomegalovirus exposure and HLA in healthy donors. Primers: 60 Vbeta forward and 13 Jbeta reverse. Sequenced by immunoSEQ multiplex PCR; TCRdb stores in-frame clones only, minus some. The table lists 150,000 to 180,000 clones, around 80% of them singletons, with about 4% in the top ten. Sample: PBMCs. The origin of the receptors is a woman between 35 and 50 years old in good health and CMV-seronegative.

The V and J genes are TRBV27 and TRBJ1-2; 11 bases agree with TRBD1. The V gene end was trimmed by 3 bases and the J gene end by 2 bases; junction bases not matched to a gene: 8. The CDR3 runs to 17 residues. Germline V gene lookup returns CDR1 MNHEY and CDR2 SMNVEV (reference sequence). CDR3 protein: CASSLAGTGGYNYGYTF. The CDR3 nucleotides read TGTGCCAGCAGTTTGGCCGGGACAGGGGGTTACAACTATGGCTACACCTTC.

The chain joins TRBV10-3 to TRBJ2-7; 7 nucleotides agree with TRBD1. Germline CDR1 is ENHRY and CDR2 is SYGVKD. The length of the CDR3 is 15 residues. V shed 6 bases and J 4 bases; nucleotides not matched to a gene: 12. CDR3 nucleotide sequence: TGTGCCATCAGAATCAACGACAGGGTTGGGTACGAGCAGTACTTC. It specifies CAIRINDRVGYEQYF.

This clone showed up just a few times. The chain combines TRBV15 with TRBJ2-1; 12 nucleotides align to TRBD2. Germline V gene data show CDR1 as LNHNV and CDR2 as YYDKDF (reference sequence). V lost 3 bases to trimming and J lost 5 bases; unmatched junction nucleotides: 17. The CDR3 loop spans 20 amino acids. This CDR3 is CATSRDRLAGAPGLDNEQFF. In DNA, the CDR3 is TGTGCCACCAGCAGGGATCGACTAGCGGGGGCCCCGGGGTTGGACAATGAGCAGTTCTTC. The full variable domain, its missing parts supplied by reference TRBV15 and TRBJ2-1, is DAMVIQNPRYQVTQFGKPVTLSCSQTLNHNVMYWYQQKSSQAPKLLFHYYDKDFNNEADTPDNFQSRRPNTSFCFLDIRSPGLGDTAMYLCATSRDRLAGAPGLDNEQFFGPGTRLTVL.

The CDR3 here is CASRKGRGSYEQYF. DNA of the CDR3: TGTGCCAGCCGAAAGGGGAGGGGTTCCTACGAGCAGTACTTC. The chain uses TRBV6-5 and TRBJ2-7; 7 bases line up with TRBD2. CDR3 length equals 14 residues. Germline CDR1 MNHEY, CDR2 SVGAGI. V dropped 8 bases and J dropped 1; count of bases not matched to a gene: 8.

V gene TRBV15 combines with J gene TRBJ2-5, with D possibly being TRBD2 (5 bases). The CDR3 consists of 14 residues. The V and J ends lost 1 base and 4 bases respectively, with 10 bases between them. Germline values: CDR1 LNHNV, CDR2 YYDKDF (reference sequence). CDR3 sequence (DNA): TGTGCCACCAGCAGAGGGACTTCTCTAGAGACCCAGTACTTC. It translates to CATSRGTSLETQYF.

This clone appeared a few times. The J gene is TRBJ2-1, the V gene TRBV6-4; weak D call: TRBD1 (6 bases). The V gene's germline CDR1 is MRHNA and CDR2 SNTAGT. With 0 bases removed from V and 6 bases from J, the gap between germline ends came to 9 bases. This CDR3 spans 14 amino acids. The CDR3 nucleotides are TGTGCCAGCAGTGACTCGGACAGACCCAATGAGCAGTTCTTC. Encoded protein: CASSDSDRPNEQFF.

This clone has only a few counts. The chain is built from TRBV11-3 and TRBJ2-1, with TRBD1 matching over 9 bases. CDR3 length: 13 amino acids. The V segment lost 7 bases and the J segment 5 bases; nucleotides outside the gene matches: 3. CDR1 is SGHNT and CDR2 is YENEEA in the germline V gene. CDR3 residues: CASTTGGNNEQFF. The CDR3 DNA sequence: TGTGCCAGCACTACAGGGGGCAACAATGAGCAGTTCTTC.

Only one count was recorded for this clone. This rearrangement joins TRBV5-1 to TRBJ1-1; D gene uncertain. Trimming left V 4 bases short and J 5 bases short, with 15 bases between. Germline CDR1 and CDR2: SGHRS and YFSETQ. There are 14 residues in the CDR3. CDR3 bases: TGCGCCAGCAGCCGCGACGGAGTGAGGACTGAAGCTTTCTTT. This codes for CASSRDGVRTEAFF.

The rearrangement uses TRBV29-1 and TRBJ2-7; 10 bases agree with TRBD1. Germline CDR1 SQVTM, CDR2 ANQGSEA. J was trimmed by 7 bases and V by 1 base; bases with no gene match: 7. The CDR3 extends over 14 amino acids. The CDR3 sequence is CSVEARQGAGEQYF. CDR3 coding DNA: TGCAGCGTTGAAGCGAGACAGGGGGCTGGGGAGCAGTACTTC.

This clone was detected once. The V call is TRBV28, the J call TRBJ2-2, with 8 nucleotides matching TRBD2. V gave up 7 bases and J gave up 1 base; unmatched junction bases: 17. Germline CDR1 and CDR2: MDHEN and SYDVKM. This CDR3 comprises 19 residues. The CDR3 region is CASIGRGAVSLMNTGELFF. CDR3 DNA: TGTGCCAGCATAGGGCGGGGGGCCGTAAGCTTGATGAACACCGGGGAGCTGTTTTTT.

Comments on this clone: At one end, the junction sequence differs from germline, possibly due to a read error. The chain has TRBV5-1 and TRBJ2-3; perhaps TRBD1 as D (5 bases). This CDR3 region has 14 residues. CDR1 and CDR2 from the germline V gene are SGHRS and YFSETQ. The CDR3, as DNA: TGCGCCAGCAGCTTGGGGCACGACACAGGTACGCAGTATTTT. Residues: CASSLGHDTGTQYF.

This rearrangement joins TRBV28 to TRBJ2-7; TRBD2 agrees at 7 bases. CDR1 and CDR2 from the germline V gene are MDHEN and SYDVKM. CDR3 size: 15 residues. V shed 5 bases, J shed 0 bases, and the junction held 7 bases outside the gene matches. The chain's CDR3 is CASSPLGGYSYEQYF. The CDR3 coding sequence is TGTGCCAGCAGTCCGCTCGGGGGGTACTCCTACGAGCAGTACTTC.

This rearrangement joins TRBV7-9 to TRBJ2-1; 9 bases are a match to TRBD2. With V trimmed by 5 bases and J by 7 bases, 9 bases remained unmatched. CDR1 is SEHNR, CDR2 FQNEAQ, per germline (reference sequence). The CDR3 is 15 amino acids. The CDR3 DNA is TGTGCCAGCAGCGCCCGCGGGGGGGCTCAGAATGAGCAGTTCTTC. It translates to CASSARGGAQNEQFF.

The chain recombines TRBV7-8 with TRBJ1-1; a weak D match, TRBD1 (5 bases). CDR1 SGHVS and CDR2 FQNEAQ come from the germline V gene. Trimming took 5 bases from V and 1 from J, leaving 8 bases between them. The CDR3 spans 13 residues. CDR3 sequence (DNA): TGTGCCAGCAGCCTTGGACAGAACACTGAAGCTTTCTTT. Translating gives CASSLGQNTEAFF.